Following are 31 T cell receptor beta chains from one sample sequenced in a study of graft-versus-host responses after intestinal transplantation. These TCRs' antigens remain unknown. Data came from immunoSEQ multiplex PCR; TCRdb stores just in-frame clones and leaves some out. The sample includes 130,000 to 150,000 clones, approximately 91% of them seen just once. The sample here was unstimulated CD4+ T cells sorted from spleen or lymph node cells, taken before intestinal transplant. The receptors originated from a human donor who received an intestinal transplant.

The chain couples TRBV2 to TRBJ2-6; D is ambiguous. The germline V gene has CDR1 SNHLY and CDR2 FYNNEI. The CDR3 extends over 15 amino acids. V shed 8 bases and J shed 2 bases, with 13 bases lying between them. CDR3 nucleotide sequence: TGTGCCAGCGGCCCAGGTAGGGCTGGGGCCAACGTCCTGACTTTC. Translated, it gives CASGPGRAGANVLTF.

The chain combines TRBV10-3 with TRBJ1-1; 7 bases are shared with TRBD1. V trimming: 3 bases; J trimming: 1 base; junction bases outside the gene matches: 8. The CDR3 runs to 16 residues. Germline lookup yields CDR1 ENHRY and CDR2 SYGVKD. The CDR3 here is CAISDGHRGKNTEAFF. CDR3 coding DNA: TGTGCCATCAGTGACGGCCACAGGGGAAAGAACACTGAAGCTTTCTTT.

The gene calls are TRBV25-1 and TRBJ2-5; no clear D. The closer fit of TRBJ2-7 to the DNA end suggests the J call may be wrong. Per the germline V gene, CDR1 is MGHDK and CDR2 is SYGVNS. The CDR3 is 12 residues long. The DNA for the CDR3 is TGTGCCAGCAGTGGCCTCACCTACGAGCAGTACTTC. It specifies CASSGLTYEQYF.

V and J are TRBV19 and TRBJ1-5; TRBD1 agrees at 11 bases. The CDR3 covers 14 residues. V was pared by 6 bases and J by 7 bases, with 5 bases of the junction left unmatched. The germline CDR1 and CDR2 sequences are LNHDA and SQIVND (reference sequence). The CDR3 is CASRRTGGGQPQHF. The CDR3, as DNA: TGTGCCAGTAGGAGGACAGGGGGCGGCCAGCCCCAGCATTTT. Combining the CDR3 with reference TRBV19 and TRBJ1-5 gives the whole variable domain DGGITQSPKYLFRKEGQNVTLSCEQNLNHDAMYWYRQDPGQGLRLIYYSQIVNDFQKGDIAEGYSVSREKKESFPLTVTSAQKNPTAFYLCASRRTGGGQPQHFGDGTRLSIL.

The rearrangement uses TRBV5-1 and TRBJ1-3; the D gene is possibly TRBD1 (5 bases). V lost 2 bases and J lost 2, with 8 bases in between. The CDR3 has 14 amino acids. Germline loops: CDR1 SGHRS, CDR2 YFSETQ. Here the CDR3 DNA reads TGCGCCAGCAGCTTCGGGACGCCTGGAAACACCATATATTTT. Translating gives CASSFGTPGNTIYF.

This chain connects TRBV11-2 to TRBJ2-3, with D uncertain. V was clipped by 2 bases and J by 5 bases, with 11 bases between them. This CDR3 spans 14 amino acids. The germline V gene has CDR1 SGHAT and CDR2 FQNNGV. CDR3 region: CASSLSGMRDTQYF. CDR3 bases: TGTGCCAGCAGCTTATCAGGAATGAGAGATACGCAGTATTTT.

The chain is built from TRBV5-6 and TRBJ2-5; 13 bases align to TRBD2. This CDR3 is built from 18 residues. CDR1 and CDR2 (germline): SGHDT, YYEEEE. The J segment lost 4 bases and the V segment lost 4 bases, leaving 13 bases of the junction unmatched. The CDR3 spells CASSPGLAGVRLGETQYF. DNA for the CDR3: TGTGCCAGCAGCCCCGGACTAGCGGGAGTGAGACTCGGAGAGACCCAGTACTTC.

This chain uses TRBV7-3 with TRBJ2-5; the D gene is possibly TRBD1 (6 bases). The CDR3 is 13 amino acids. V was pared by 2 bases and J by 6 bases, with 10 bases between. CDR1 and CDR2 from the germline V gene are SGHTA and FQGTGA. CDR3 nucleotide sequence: TGTGCCAGCAGCTTAGAACAGGGACAGACCCAGTACTTC. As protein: CASSLEQGQTQYF. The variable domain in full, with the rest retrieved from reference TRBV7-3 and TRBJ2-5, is GAGVSQTPSNKVTEKGKYVELRCDPISGHTALYWYRQSLGQGPEFLIYFQGTGAADDSGLPNDRFFAVRPEGSVSTLKIQRTERGDSAVYLCASSLEQGQTQYFGPGTRLLVL.

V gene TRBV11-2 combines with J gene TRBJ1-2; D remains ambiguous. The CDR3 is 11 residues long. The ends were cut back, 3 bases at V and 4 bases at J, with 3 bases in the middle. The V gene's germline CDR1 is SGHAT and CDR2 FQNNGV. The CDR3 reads CASSFGYGYTF. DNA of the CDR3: TGTGCCAGCAGCTTTGGCTATGGCTACACCTTC.

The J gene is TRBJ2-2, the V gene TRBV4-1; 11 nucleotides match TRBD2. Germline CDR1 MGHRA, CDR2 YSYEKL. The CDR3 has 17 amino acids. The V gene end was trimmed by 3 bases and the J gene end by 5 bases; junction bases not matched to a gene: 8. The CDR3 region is CASSQNIAGGPTGELFF. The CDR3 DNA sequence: TGCGCCAGCAGCCAGAACATAGCGGGAGGGCCAACCGGGGAGCTGTTTTTT.

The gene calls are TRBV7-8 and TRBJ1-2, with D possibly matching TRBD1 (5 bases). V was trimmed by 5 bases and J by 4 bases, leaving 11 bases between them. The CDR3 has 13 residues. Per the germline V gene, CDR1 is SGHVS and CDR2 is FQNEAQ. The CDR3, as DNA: TGTGCCAGCAGCCCCCCGCAGGGCTATGGCTACACCTTC. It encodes CASSPPQGYGYTF.

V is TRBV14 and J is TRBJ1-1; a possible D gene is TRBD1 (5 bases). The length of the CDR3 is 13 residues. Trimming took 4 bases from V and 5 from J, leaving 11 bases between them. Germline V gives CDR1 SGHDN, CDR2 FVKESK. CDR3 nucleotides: TGTGCCAGCAGCCGATCGGGGGGAACTGAAGCTTTCTTT. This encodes CASSRSGGTEAFF.

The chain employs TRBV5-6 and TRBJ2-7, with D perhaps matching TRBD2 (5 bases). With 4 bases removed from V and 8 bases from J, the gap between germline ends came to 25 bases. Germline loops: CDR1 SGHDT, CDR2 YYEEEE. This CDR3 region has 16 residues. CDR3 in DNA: TGTGCCAGCAGCATAAGGACCGTTATCGGACTTGGAAAGCAGTACTTC. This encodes CASSIRTVIGLGKQYF.

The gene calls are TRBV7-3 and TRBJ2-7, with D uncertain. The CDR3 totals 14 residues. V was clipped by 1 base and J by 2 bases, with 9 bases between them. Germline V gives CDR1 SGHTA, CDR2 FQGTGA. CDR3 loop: CASSLMMAPYEQYF. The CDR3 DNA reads TGTGCCAGCAGCTTAATGATGGCACCCTACGAGCAGTACTTC.

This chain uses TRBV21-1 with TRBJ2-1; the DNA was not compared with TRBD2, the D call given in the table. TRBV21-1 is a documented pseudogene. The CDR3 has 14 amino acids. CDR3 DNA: TGTGCCAGCAGCAAAAAGCCCTCCTACAATGAGCAGTTCTTC. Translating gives CASSKKPSYNEQFF.

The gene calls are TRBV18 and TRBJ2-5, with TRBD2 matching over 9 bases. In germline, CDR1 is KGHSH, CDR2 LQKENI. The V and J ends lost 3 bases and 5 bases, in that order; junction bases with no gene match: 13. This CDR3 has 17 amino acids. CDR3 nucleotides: TGTGCCAGCTCACCTGATGGGGGGACTAGCCCCAGGGAGACCCAGTACTTC. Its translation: CASSPDGGTSPRETQYF.

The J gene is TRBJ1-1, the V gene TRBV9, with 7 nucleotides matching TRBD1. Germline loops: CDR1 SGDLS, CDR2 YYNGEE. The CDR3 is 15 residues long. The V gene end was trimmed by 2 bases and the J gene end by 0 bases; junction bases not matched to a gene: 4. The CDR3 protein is CASSVGTVLNTEAFF. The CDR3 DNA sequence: TGTGCCAGCAGCGTCGGGACAGTCCTGAACACTGAAGCTTTCTTT. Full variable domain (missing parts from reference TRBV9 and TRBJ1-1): DSGVTQTPKHLITATGQRVTLRCSPRSGDLSVYWYQQSLDQGLQFLIQYYNGEERAKGNILERFSAQQFPDLHSELNLSSLELGDSALYFCASSVGTVLNTEAFFGQGTRLTVV.

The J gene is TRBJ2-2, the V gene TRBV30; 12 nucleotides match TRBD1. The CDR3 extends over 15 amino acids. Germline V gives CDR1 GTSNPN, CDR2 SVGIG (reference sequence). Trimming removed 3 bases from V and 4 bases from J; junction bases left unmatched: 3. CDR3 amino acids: CAWRGDRGPTGELFF. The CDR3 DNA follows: TGTGCCTGGAGGGGGGACAGGGGGCCCACCGGGGAGCTGTTTTTT. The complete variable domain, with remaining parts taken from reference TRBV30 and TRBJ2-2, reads SQTIHQWPATLVQPVGSPLSLECTVEGTSNPNLYWYRQAAGRGLQLLFYSVGIGQISSEVPQNLSASRPQDRQFILSSKKLLLSDSGFYLCAWRGDRGPTGELFFGEGSRLTVL.

The CDR3 reads CASSSGDRFYEQYF. Written as DNA, the CDR3 is TGCGCCAGCAGCTCAGGGGATAGGTTCTACGAGCAGTACTTC. The V call is TRBV5-1, the J call TRBJ2-7; D possibly corresponds to TRBD1 (6 bases). CDR1 is SGHRS, CDR2 YFSETQ, per germline. The CDR3 loop spans 14 amino acids. The V end was cut by 3 bases, the J end by 3 bases, with 13 bases between.

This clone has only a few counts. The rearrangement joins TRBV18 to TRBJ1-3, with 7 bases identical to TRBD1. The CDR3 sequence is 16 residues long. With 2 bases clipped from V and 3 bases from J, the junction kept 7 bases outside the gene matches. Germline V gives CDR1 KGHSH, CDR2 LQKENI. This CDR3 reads CASSPSTGIDGNTIYF. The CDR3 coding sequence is TGTGCCAGCTCACCATCGACAGGGATAGATGGAAACACCATATATTTT.

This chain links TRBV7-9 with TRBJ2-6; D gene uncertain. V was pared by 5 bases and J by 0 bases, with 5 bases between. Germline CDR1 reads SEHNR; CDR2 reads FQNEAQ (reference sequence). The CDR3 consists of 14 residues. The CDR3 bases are TGTGCCAGCAGCCGAAGCTCTGGGGCCAACGTCCTGACTTTC. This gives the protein CASSRSSGANVLTF.

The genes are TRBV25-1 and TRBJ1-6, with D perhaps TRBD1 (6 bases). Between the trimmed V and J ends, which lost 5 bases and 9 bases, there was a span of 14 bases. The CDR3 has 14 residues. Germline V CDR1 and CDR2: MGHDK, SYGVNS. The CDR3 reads CASSRGQGGSPLHF. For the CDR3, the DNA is TGTGCCAGCAGTCGGGGACAAGGTGGTTCACCCCTCCACTTT.

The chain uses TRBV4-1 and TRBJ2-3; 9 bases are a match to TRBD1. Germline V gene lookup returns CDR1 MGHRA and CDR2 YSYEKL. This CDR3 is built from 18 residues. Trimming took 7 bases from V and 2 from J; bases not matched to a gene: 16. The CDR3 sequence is CASTRGGQGKGYTDTQYF. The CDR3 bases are TGCGCCAGCACCCGGGGCGGACAGGGGAAGGGCTACACAGATACGCAGTATTTT.

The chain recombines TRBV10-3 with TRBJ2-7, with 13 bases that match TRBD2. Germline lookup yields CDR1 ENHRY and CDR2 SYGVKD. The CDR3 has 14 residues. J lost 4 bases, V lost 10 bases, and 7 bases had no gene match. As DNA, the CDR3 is TGTGCCACCGGACTAGCGGGAGTGGAGTACGAGCAGTACTTC. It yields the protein CATGLAGVEYEQYF.

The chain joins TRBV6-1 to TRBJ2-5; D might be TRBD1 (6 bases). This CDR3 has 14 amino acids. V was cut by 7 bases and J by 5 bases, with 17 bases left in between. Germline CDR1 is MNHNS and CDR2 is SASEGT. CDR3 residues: CASKGPGTSETQYF. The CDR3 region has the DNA TGTGCCAGCAAGGGGCCCGGGACATCGGAGACCCAGTACTTC.

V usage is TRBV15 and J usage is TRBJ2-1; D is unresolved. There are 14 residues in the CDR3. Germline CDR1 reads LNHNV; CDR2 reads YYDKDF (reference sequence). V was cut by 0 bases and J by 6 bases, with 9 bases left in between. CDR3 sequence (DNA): TGTGCCACCAGCAGAGATAAACTTGCCAATGAGCAGTTCTTC. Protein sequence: CATSRDKLANEQFF.

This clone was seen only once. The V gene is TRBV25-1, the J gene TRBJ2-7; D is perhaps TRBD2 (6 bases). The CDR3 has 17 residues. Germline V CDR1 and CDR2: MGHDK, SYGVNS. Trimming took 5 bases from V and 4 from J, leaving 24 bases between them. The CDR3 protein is CASSPTGGTNSFYEQYF. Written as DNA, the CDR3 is TGTGCCAGCAGTCCAACCGGCGGGACCAATTCTTTTTACGAGCAGTACTTC.

This CDR3 is CASSLWPVAGVYNEQFF. The CDR3 coding sequence is TGTGCCAGCAGTTTATGGCCAGTAGCGGGAGTCTACAATGAGCAGTTCTTC. The chain carries TRBV28 and TRBJ2-1; 9 bases match TRBD2. The germline V gene has CDR1 MDHEN and CDR2 SYDVKM. The CDR3 has 17 amino acids. V shed 0 bases, J shed 3 bases, and the junction held 6 bases outside the gene matches.

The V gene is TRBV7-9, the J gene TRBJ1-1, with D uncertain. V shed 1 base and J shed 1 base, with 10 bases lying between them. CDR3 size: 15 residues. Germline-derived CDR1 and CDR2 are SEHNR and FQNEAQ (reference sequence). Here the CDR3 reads CASSLGIGQNTEAFF. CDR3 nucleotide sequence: TGTGCCAGCAGCTTAGGAATAGGGCAGAACACTGAAGCTTTCTTT. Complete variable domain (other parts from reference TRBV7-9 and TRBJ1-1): DTGVSQNPRHKITKRGQNVTFRCDPISEHNRLYWYRQTLGQGPEFLTYFQNEAQLEKSRLLSDRFSAERPKGSFSTLEIQRTEQGDSAMYLCASSLGIGQNTEAFFGQGTRLTVV.

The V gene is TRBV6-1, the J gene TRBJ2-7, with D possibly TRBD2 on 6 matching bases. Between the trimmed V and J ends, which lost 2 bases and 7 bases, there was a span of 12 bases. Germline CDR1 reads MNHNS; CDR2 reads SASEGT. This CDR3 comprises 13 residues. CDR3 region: CASSESGGGEQYF. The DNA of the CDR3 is TGTGCCAGCAGTGAATCCGGGGGAGGAGAGCAGTACTTC.

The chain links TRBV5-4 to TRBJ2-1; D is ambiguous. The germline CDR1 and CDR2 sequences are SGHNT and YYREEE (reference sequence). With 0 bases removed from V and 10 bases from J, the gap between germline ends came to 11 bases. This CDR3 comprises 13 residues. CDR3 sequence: CASSLEGRDEQFF. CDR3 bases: TGTGCCAGCAGCTTGGAAGGGCGCGACGAGCAGTTCTTC.